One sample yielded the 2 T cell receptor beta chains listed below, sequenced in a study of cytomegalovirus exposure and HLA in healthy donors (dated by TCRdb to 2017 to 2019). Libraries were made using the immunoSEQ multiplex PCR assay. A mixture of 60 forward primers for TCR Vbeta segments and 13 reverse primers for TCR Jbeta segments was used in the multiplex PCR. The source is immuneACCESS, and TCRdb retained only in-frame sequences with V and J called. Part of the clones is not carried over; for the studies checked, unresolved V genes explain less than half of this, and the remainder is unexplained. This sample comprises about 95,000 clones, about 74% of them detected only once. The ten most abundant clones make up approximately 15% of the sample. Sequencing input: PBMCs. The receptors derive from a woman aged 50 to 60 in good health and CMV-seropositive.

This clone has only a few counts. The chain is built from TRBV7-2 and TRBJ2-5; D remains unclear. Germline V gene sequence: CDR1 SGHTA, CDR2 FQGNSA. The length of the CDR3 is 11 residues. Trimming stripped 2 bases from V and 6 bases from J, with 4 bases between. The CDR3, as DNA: TGTGCCAGCAGCTTATGGCAGACCCAGTACTTC. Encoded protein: CASSLWQTQYF.

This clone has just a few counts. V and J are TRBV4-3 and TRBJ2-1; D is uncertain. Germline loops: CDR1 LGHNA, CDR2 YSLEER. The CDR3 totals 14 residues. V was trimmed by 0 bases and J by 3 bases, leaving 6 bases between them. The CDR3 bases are TGCGCCAGCAGCCAAGATGGCAACTACAATGAGCAGTTCTTC. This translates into CASSQDGNYNEQFF.